The clone carrying this T cell receptor beta chain appeared many times. Its antigen is currently unknown. Germline V gives CDR1 SGDLS, CDR2 YYNGEE. The CDR3 sequence is 14 residues long. V gave up 4 bases and J gave up 1 base, with 9 bases separating them. Researchers used genomic DNA as the template to profile TCR beta VDJ and CDR3. TCRdb processed the reads anew with MiXCR; each CDR3 protein has one entry. The sample lists tens of thousands of distinct CDR3 sequences; 45% to 70% were seen once. This sample was taken from a study of CD8+CD57+ T cells in acquired aplastic anemia. The wider study: The average for DNA from sorted CD4+ and CD8+ cells was roughly 3 ug. Where healthy donors were concerned, CD4+ cells averaged around 9.9 million reads. Notes on the study in general: Patient and control CD8+ Simpson's diversity was not significantly different. Between patients and controls, about 30 CD8+ CDR3 sequences were found in common.

V and J are TRBV9 and TRBJ1-3; D unresolved. This clonotype was obtained from a human donor in good health, serving as a control. Sample: sorted CD4+, CD8+, or CD8+CD57+ T cells (not recorded which) from PBMCs. The CDR3 is CASSPTSSGNTIYF. In DNA form, the CDR3 reads TGTGCCAGCAGCCCCACCTCATCTGGAAACACCATATATTTT.